This T cell receptor beta chain was sequenced in a study of CD8+ T cells in alopecia areata. Study findings and constraints: Normal skin contains resident alphabeta T cells, and these are also sequenced in scalp samples. Greater clonality was observed in lesional scalp samples, especially alopecia totalis/universalis, versus normal scalp.

This CDR3 contains 13 residues. The junction had 6 bases not matched to a gene; V was cut back by 4 bases and J by 6 bases. The germline V gene encodes CDR1 SGHRS and CDR2 YFSETQ. Turning to this clone: The antigen remains unidentified.

Extraction of RNA preceded its reverse transcription into cDNA, which served as the sequencing template. Method: immunoSEQ multiplex PCR; TCRdb's copy keeps in-frame clones and lacks some. This sample has some 150,000 clones; approximately 56% occur once, and the top ten carry 36%. Sorted out of PBMCs were CD4+ T cells and CD8+ T cells. The receptor was isolated from a human donor in good health. Sequenced material: CD8+ T cells sorted from blood. This chain uses TRBV5-1 with TRBJ2-7, with 8 bases identical to TRBD1. The CDR3 DNA reads as TGCGCCAGCAGCATCGGACAGGGCTTCGAGCAGTACTTC. It yields the protein CASSIGQGFEQYF.